This TCR beta chain was profiled in a study of blood T cell repertoires in COVID-19. Study at large: Both acute and convalescent COVID-19 samples were obtained from the United States, Italy and Spain.

The CDR3 is 16 residues long. Losses at the gene ends were 2 bases for V and 4 bases for J; bases not matched to a gene: 5. Germline assignment: CDR1 SNHLY and CDR2 FYNNEI. A few counts support this clone. Original data processing: Nucleated cell number was recorded as an estimate derived from reference gene primer amplification. The repertoire was sequenced with immunoSEQ multiplex PCR; TCRdb's copy has only in-frame clones and lacks some. V and J calls and clone size are copied from that table; D and trimming were computed from the DNA. The repertoire holds about 140,000 clones, 60% to 85% seen once, with 16% in the top ten.

The chain couples TRBV2 to TRBJ2-1; 10 bases line up with TRBD2. The sequencing sample was made of peripheral blood. The TCR comes from a man aged 45-60 years with acute or convalescent COVID-19. The CDR3 sequence is CASSEYGLAEYNEQFF. DNA for the CDR3: TGTGCCAGCAGTGAATACGGACTAGCGGAGTACAATGAGCAGTTCTTC.